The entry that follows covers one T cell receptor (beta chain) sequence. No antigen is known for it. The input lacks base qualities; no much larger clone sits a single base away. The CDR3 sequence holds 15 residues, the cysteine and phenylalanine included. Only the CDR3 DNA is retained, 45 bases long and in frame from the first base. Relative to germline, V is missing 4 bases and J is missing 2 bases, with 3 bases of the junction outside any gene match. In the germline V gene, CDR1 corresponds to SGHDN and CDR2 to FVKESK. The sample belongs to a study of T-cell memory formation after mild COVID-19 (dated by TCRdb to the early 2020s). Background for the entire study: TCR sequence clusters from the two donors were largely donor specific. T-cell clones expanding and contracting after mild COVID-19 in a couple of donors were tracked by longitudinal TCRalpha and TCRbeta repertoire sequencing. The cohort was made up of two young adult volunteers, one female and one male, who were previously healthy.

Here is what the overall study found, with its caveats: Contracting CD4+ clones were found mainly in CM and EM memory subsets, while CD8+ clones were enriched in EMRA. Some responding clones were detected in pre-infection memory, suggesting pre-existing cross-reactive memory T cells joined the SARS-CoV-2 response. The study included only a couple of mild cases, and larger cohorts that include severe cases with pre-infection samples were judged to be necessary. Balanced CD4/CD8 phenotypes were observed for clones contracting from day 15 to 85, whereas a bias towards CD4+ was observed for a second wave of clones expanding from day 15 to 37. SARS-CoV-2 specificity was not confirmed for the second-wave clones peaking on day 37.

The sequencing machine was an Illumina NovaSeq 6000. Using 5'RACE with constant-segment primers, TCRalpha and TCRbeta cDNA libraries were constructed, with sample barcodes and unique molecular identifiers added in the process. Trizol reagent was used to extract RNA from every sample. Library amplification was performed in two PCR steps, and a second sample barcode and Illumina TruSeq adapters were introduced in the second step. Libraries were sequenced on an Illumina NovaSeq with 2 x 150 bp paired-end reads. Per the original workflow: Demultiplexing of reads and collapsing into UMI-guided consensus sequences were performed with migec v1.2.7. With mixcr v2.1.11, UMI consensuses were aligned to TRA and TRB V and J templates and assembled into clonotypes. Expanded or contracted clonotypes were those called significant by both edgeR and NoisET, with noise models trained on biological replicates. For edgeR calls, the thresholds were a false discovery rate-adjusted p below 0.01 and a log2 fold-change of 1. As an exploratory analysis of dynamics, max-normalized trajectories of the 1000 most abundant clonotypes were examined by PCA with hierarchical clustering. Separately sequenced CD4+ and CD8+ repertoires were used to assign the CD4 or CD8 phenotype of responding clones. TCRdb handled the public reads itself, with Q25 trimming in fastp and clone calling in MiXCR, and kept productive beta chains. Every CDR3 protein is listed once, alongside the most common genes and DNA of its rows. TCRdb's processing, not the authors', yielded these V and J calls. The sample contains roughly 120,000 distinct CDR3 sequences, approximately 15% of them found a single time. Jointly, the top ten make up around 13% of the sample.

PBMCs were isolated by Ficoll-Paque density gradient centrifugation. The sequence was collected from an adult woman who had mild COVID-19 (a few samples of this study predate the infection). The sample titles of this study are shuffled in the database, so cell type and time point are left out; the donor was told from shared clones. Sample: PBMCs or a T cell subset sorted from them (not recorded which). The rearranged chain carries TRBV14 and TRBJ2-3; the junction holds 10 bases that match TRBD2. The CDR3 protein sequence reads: CASSRGLALTDTQYF. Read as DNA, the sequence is TGTGCCAGCAGCCGGGGACTAGCGCTCACAGATACGCAGTATTTT. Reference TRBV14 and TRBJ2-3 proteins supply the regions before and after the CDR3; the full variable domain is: EAGVTQFPSHSVIEKGQTVTLRCDPISGHDNLYWYRRVMGKEIKFLLHFVKESKQDESGMPNNRFLAERTGGTYSTLKVQPAELEDSGVYFCASSRGLALTDTQYFGPGTRLTVL.